The sequence of this TCR beta chain was determined in a study of T cell responses to AZD1222 COVID-19 vaccine. Sequencing used immunoSEQ multiplex PCR; TCRdb keeps in-frame clones, though not all of them. Of 150,000 or so clones listed, 80% to 95% are singletons. The V end was cut by 4 bases, the J end by 11 bases, with 9 bases between. The CDR3 is 12 amino acids. Germline V gene sequence: CDR1 LNHDA, CDR2 SQIVND (reference sequence). This rearrangement joins TRBV19 to TRBJ1-6; D is ambiguous. The receptor was isolated from an adult in good health. The sample here was peripheral blood, taken on day 0 of AZD1222 vaccination. The CDR3 region has the DNA TGTGCCAGTAGTACCCAAACAGCACCCCTCCACTTT. It codes for CASSTQTAPLHF.